What follows are 10 T cell receptor beta chains derived from one specimen sequenced in a study of cytomegalovirus exposure and HLA in healthy donors. The PCR contained 60 Vbeta and 13 Jbeta primers. The repertoire was sequenced with immunoSEQ multiplex PCR; TCRdb's copy has only in-frame clones and lacks some. The sample carries about 150,000 clones, over 65% recorded once. The sample was PBMCs. These receptors were taken from a woman aged 40 to 50 in good health and CMV-seronegative.

This clone was found once. The chain joins TRBV2 to TRBJ2-5, with D possibly matching TRBD1 (6 bases). Germline V gene sequence: CDR1 SNHLY, CDR2 FYNNEI. V was shortened by 5 bases and J by 1 base, with 17 bases between the two germline ends. This CDR3 is built from 16 residues. CDR3 region: CASSFDRPSVQETQYF. The CDR3 DNA sequence: TGTGCCAGCAGTTTTGACAGGCCCTCCGTCCAAGAGACCCAGTACTTC.

The V and J genes are TRBV7-9 and TRBJ2-7, with a possible D match to TRBD1 (5 bases). The CDR3 extends over 14 amino acids. Germline CDR1 SEHNR, CDR2 FQNEAQ (reference sequence). V was clipped by 2 bases and J by 6 bases, with 14 bases between them. CDR3 amino acids: CASSLLGRVGEQYF. CDR3 bases: TGTGCCAGCAGCTTATTGGGCAGGGTGGGCGAGCAGTACTTC.

The chain links TRBV28 to TRBJ2-7; a weak D match, TRBD2 (6 bases). This CDR3 comprises 11 residues. The germline CDR1 and CDR2 sequences are MDHEN and SYDVKM. V was cut by 4 bases and J by 5 bases, with 6 bases left in between. CDR3: CASSSGDEQYF. CDR3 sequence (DNA): TGTGCCAGCAGTTCGGGGGACGAGCAGTACTTC.

This clone was detected only a few times. The J gene is TRBJ2-7, the V gene TRBV6-6, with 7 bases lining up with TRBD1. This CDR3 contains 14 residues. Trimming cost V 6 bases and J 6 bases; bases outside gene matches: 11. Germline values: CDR1 MNHNY, CDR2 SVGAGI (reference sequence). CDR3 in DNA: TGTGCCAGCAGGAGACAGGGAGAAGGCGGCGAGCAGTACTTC. Translation gives CASRRQGEGGEQYF.

The chain carries TRBV6-5 and TRBJ1-2, with 8 nucleotides matching TRBD1. Germline values: CDR1 MNHEY, CDR2 SVGAGI. Germline trimming cut 5 bases from V and 4 bases from J; bases unmatched to any gene: 9. The CDR3 has 15 residues. In DNA form, the CDR3 reads TGTGCCAGCAGTGGGGGGACAGGAGGTATCTATGGCTACACCTTC. Its protein product is CASSGGTGGIYGYTF.

The chain recombines TRBV18 with TRBJ1-4, with a tentative D call TRBD1 (5 bases). The CDR3 is 14 amino acids. Per germline, CDR1 KGHSH and CDR2 LQKENI. V gave up 4 bases and J gave up 2 bases, with 8 bases separating them. The CDR3 here is CASSRRGTNEKLFF. Written as DNA, the CDR3 is TGTGCCAGCTCACGGCGGGGGACTAATGAAAAACTGTTTTTT.

V gene TRBV19 combines with J gene TRBJ1-1; a weak D match, TRBD1 (5 bases). Germline V lookup: CDR1 LNHDA, CDR2 SQIVND (reference sequence). V was pared by 7 bases and J by 4 bases, with 13 bases between. The CDR3 covers 13 residues. The CDR3 sequence: CASNPGEGTEAFF. As DNA, the CDR3 is TGTGCCAGTAATCCGGGGGAGGGCACTGAAGCTTTCTTT.

The table lists this clone with a few counts. The chain recombines TRBV4-1 with TRBJ1-5; 9 bases match TRBD1. The CDR3 is made up of 16 amino acids. Germline CDR1 reads MGHRA; CDR2 reads YSYEKL. Trimming removed 1 base from V and 7 bases from J; junction bases left unmatched: 8. The CDR3 nucleotides are TGCGCCAGCAGCCAAGTGTCAGGACAGGGGAACCAGCCCCAGCATTTT. It codes for CASSQVSGQGNQPQHF.

V and J are TRBV10-3 and TRBJ1-3; a possible D gene is TRBD1 (6 bases). The CDR3 loop spans 14 amino acids. Trimming removed 3 bases at V and 2 bases at J, with 8 bases between. The germline V gene encodes CDR1 ENHRY and CDR2 SYGVKD. The chain's CDR3 is CAISDRDTGNTIYF. The DNA of the CDR3 is TGTGCCATCAGTGATAGGGACACTGGAAACACCATATATTTT.

This clone was seen a few times. The chain uses TRBV19 and TRBJ2-1; 14 bases are shared with TRBD2. J lost 3 bases, V lost 1 base, and 8 bases had no gene match. Germline-derived CDR1 and CDR2 are LNHDA and SQIVND (reference sequence). The CDR3 totals 19 residues. The CDR3 loop reads CASSIGRTSGGFNYNEQFF. The CDR3 nucleotides read TGTGCCAGTAGTATAGGCAGGACTAGCGGGGGGTTTAACTACAATGAGCAGTTCTTC.